This TCR beta chain was observed in a study of TIL therapy for anti-PD-1-resistant metastatic lung cancer. Sequencing used immunoSEQ v3. Sequencing used immunoSEQ multiplex PCR; TCRdb keeps in-frame clones, though not all of them. The table records about 18,000 clones, 83% of them present only once. The time point here: pre-treatment sample, taken before nivolumab and TIL therapy. The CDR3 consists of 15 residues. Per the germline V gene, CDR1 is MNHNS and CDR2 is SASEGT. V was pared by 3 bases and J by 5 bases, with 3 bases of the junction left unmatched. This sample comprised blood, obtained at baseline. The receptor comes from a person aged 25 to 85 with non-small cell lung cancer. The chain uses TRBV6-1 and TRBJ1-6, with TRBD1 matching 8 bases. CDR3 residues: CASSDWTGNNSPLHF. DNA for the CDR3: TGTGCCAGCAGTGACTGGACAGGGAATAATTCACCCCTCCACTTT.